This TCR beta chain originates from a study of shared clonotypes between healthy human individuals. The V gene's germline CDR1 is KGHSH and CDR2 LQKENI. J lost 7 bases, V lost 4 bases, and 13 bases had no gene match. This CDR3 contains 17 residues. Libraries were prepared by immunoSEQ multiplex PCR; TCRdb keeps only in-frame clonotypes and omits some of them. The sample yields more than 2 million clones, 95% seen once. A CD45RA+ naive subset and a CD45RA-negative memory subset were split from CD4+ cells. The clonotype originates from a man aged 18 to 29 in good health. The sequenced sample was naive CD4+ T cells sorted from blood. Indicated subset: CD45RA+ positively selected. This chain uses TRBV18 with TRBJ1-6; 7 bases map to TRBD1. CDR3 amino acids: CASSQNGQAAPNSPLHF. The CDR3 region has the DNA TGTGCCAGCTCACAAAATGGACAGGCCGCTCCCAATTCACCCCTCCACTTT.